These 24 T cell receptor beta chains share one sample of origin, sequenced in a study of CD8 T cells in ankylosing spondylitis. From the 5' RACE reads, TCRdb called clonotypes with MiXCR, one entry per CDR3 protein. The sample has 200,000 to 250,000 distinct CDR3 sequences, over 8.5% seen once. The material sequenced was blood, either unsorted or a sorted T cell fraction (not recorded which). These receptors all stem from a male donor with ankylosing spondylitis or in good health (not recorded which).

This clonotype was observed many times. The CDR3 nucleotides are TGCAGCGTTCGGGCAGGGGGAACTGAAGCTTTCTTT. Its protein product is CSVRAGGTEAFF. This sequence joins TRBV29-1 and TRBJ1-1; TRBD1 matches at 7 bases. The CDR3 is made up of 12 amino acids. CDR1 is SQVTM and CDR2 is ANQGSEA in the germline V gene. J was trimmed by 5 bases and V by 5 bases; bases with no gene match: 5.

This clonotype occurred many times. This chain joins TRBV24-1 and TRBJ2-3; a possible D gene is TRBD1 (5 bases). CDR3 length: 12 residues. Between the trimmed V and J ends, which lost 6 bases and 6 bases, there was a span of 9 bases. Germline CDR1 is KGHDR and CDR2 is SFDVKD. CDR3 protein: CATSRQRDTQYF. CDR3 bases: TGTGCCACCAGTCGACAGCGTGATACGCAGTATTTT.

This clonotype was counted many times. This chain uses TRBV27 with TRBJ1-1; tentatively, D is TRBD1 (6 bases). Germline CDR1 is MNHEY and CDR2 is SMNVEV (reference sequence). V lost 3 bases to trimming and J lost 5 bases, with 13 bases between them. CDR3 length: 14 residues. This CDR3 reads CASSFVGGRTEAFF. The CDR3 DNA reads as TGTGCCAGCAGTTTCGTCGGGGGGCGGACTGAAGCTTTCTTT.

This clonotype was detected ten times or more. This chain links TRBV29-1 with TRBJ1-5; 10 bases are shared with TRBD1. The CDR3 loop spans 12 amino acids. From germline, CDR1 is SQVTM and CDR2 ANQGSEA. The V gene end was trimmed by 6 bases and the J gene end by 5 bases; junction bases not matched to a gene: 1. The CDR3 sequence: CSVGTGDQPQHF. For the CDR3, the DNA is TGCAGCGTAGGGACAGGGGATCAGCCCCAGCATTTT.

Ten or more counts support this clonotype. The chain recombines TRBV20-1 with TRBJ2-3; 11 positions agree with TRBD2. Unmatched junction bases numbered 4, after V lost 0 bases and J lost 2 bases. The CDR3 is 16 amino acids. The germline gives CDR1 DFQATT, CDR2 SNEGSKA (reference sequence). CDR3 sequence: CSARDGTSGDTDTQYF. For the CDR3, the DNA is TGCAGTGCTAGAGATGGGACTAGCGGAGACACAGATACGCAGTATTTT.

A note on this clonotype: Given a much more abundant clone one base away, this may be a read error. The rearrangement links TRBV5-1 to TRBJ2-3, with D perhaps being TRBD1 or TRBD2 (5 bases each). This CDR3 is built from 16 residues. V was trimmed by 4 bases and J by 2 bases, leaving 17 bases between them. Germline V gives CDR1 SGHRS, CDR2 YFSETQ. The CDR3 region is CASSLTPGAVTDTQYF. CDR3 DNA: TGCGCCAGCAGCCTGACTCCCGGGGCAGTCACAGATACGCAGTATTTT.

Many counts were recorded for this clonotype. The V call is TRBV5-1, the J call TRBJ2-7; 7 nucleotides match TRBD1. Germline V gene data show CDR1 as SGHRS and CDR2 as YFSETQ. This CDR3 region has 16 residues. After removal of 4 bases from V and 2 bases from J, the junction contained 12 bases not matched to a gene. The CDR3 sequence: CASSLEGTARTYEQYF. In nucleotides, the CDR3 is TGCGCCAGCAGCCTGGAAGGGACAGCTCGAACCTACGAGCAGTACTTC. The full variable domain, its missing parts supplied by reference TRBV5-1 and TRBJ2-7, is KAGVTQTPRYLIKTRGQQVTLSCSPISGHRSVSWYQQTPGQGLQFLFEYFSETQRNKGNFPGRFSGRQFSNSRSEMNVSTLELGDSALYLCASSLEGTARTYEQYFGPGTRLTVT.

This clonotype was picked up a small number of times. This chain connects TRBV3-1 to TRBJ2-5, with D hard to call. Germline V gene data show CDR1 as LGHDT and CDR2 as YNNKEL (reference sequence). The CDR3 spans 13 residues. Deletions cut 4 bases from V and 5 bases from J, with 11 bases between. The CDR3 here is CASSLIPRETQYF. In nucleotides, the CDR3 is TGTGCCAGCAGCCTTATACCAAGGGAGACCCAGTACTTC.

This clonotype has a handful of counts. The chain links TRBV19 to TRBJ2-7; no firm D call. Looked up from germline, CDR1 is LNHDA and CDR2 is SQIVND (reference sequence). The CDR3 is 13 amino acids. Trimming removed 5 bases at V and 2 bases at J, with 10 bases between. The CDR3, as DNA: TGTGCCAGTAGTCCTTTCAAGACCTACGAGCAGTACTTC. Its translation is CASSPFKTYEQYF. Full variable domain (missing parts from reference TRBV19 and TRBJ2-7): DGGITQSPKYLFRKEGQNVTLSCEQNLNHDAMYWYRQDPGQGLRLIYYSQIVNDFQKGDIAEGYSVSREKKESFPLTVTSAQKNPTAFYLCASSPFKTYEQYFGPGTRLTVT.

This clonotype was picked up many times. CDR3 region: CSARTVYSYEQYF. The CDR3 DNA sequence: TGCAGTGCTAGAACGGTCTACTCCTACGAGCAGTACTTC. The chain couples TRBV20-1 to TRBJ2-7; D is undetermined. The CDR3 is 13 amino acids. V lost 2 bases and J 0 bases, leaving 8 bases between the germline ends. Germline CDR1 is DFQATT and CDR2 is SNEGSKA (reference sequence).

The chain joins TRBV5-1 to TRBJ2-5; 14 bases align to TRBD2. Germline loops: CDR1 SGHRS, CDR2 YFSETQ. Germline trimming cut 4 bases from V and 13 bases from J; bases unmatched to any gene: 9. The CDR3 is 14 amino acids. The CDR3 here is CASSLPTSGGALYF. CDR3 nucleotide sequence: TGCGCCAGCAGCCTACCGACTAGCGGGGGGGCCTTGTACTTC.

This clonotype was recorded at least ten times. This chain joins TRBV28 and TRBJ1-6; unclear D gene. Looked up from germline, CDR1 is MDHEN and CDR2 is SYDVKM. CDR3 length equals 15 residues. Trimming took 6 bases from V and 7 from J, leaving 16 bases between them. DNA for the CDR3: TGTGCCAGCAGCCCCGCCCGAGACCTAAATTCACCCCTCCACTTT. It yields the protein CASSPARDLNSPLHF.

This clonotype was counted ten times or more. This sequence joins TRBV5-1 and TRBJ2-1, with D perhaps matching TRBD2 (5 bases). Looked up from germline, CDR1 is SGHRS and CDR2 is YFSETQ. V lost 0 bases and J 4 bases, leaving 11 bases between the germline ends. The CDR3 consists of 15 residues. The CDR3 bases are TGCGCCAGCAGCTTGGAGGGCGGCGGGTACAATGAGCAGTTCTTC. Its protein is CASSLEGGGYNEQFF. Variable domain in full (rest from reference TRBV5-1 and TRBJ2-1): KAGVTQTPRYLIKTRGQQVTLSCSPISGHRSVSWYQQTPGQGLQFLFEYFSETQRNKGNFPGRFSGRQFSNSRSEMNVSTLELGDSALYLCASSLEGGGYNEQFFGPGTRLTVL.

The chain links TRBV6-5 to TRBJ2-7; D is perhaps TRBD1 or TRBD2 (5 bases each). The germline CDR1 and CDR2 sequences are MNHEY and SVGAGI. Deletions cut 2 bases from V and 1 base from J, with 12 bases between. This CDR3 spans 15 amino acids. The CDR3 reads CASSYEVRGSYEQYF. CDR3 DNA: TGTGCCAGCAGTTACGAGGTGAGGGGTTCCTACGAGCAGTACTTC.

J is TRBJ2-7 and V is TRBV20-1, with 12 bases identical to TRBD2. The CDR3 has 19 residues. Germline values: CDR1 DFQATT, CDR2 SNEGSKA (reference sequence). V shed 3 bases and J 3 bases; nucleotides not matched to a gene: 18. This CDR3 reads CSARSTSGRNTLWDYEQYF. The CDR3 DNA sequence: TGCAGTGCTAGGTCGACTAGCGGGAGAAACACCCTATGGGACTACGAGCAGTACTTC.

V is TRBV20-1 and J is TRBJ2-1; D gene ambiguous. Germline V lookup: CDR1 DFQATT, CDR2 SNEGSKA (reference sequence). Deletions cut 3 bases from V and 1 base from J, with 13 bases between. The CDR3 has 15 amino acids. The CDR3 spells CSARTASPSYNEQFF. For the CDR3, the DNA is TGCAGTGCTAGGACGGCTAGTCCGTCCTACAATGAGCAGTTCTTC.

This clonotype has a count of ten or more. The chain uses TRBV11-2 and TRBJ1-2; D is unclear. Between the trimmed V and J ends, which lost 4 bases and 8 bases, there was a span of 23 bases. Germline CDR1 is SGHAT and CDR2 is FQNNGV. This CDR3 region has 16 residues. The CDR3 region has the DNA TGTGCCAGCAGCTCAGGAGGGTGGCGGATCTATGGCGGCTACACCTTC. This codes for CASSSGGWRIYGGYTF.

The rearrangement joins TRBV10-3 to TRBJ2-1, with 13 bases matching TRBD2. The germline gives CDR1 ENHRY, CDR2 SYGVKD. Losses at the gene ends were 0 bases for V and 8 bases for J; bases not matched to a gene: 1. This CDR3 has 15 residues. This CDR3 reads CAISESTSGGYEQFF. Written as DNA, the CDR3 is TGTGCCATCAGTGAGTCGACTAGCGGGGGGTATGAGCAGTTCTTC.

Many counts were recorded for this clonotype. The chain has TRBV11-2 and TRBJ2-2, with 9 positions matching TRBD1. CDR1 and CDR2 (germline): SGHAT, FQNNGV. Trimming at V came to 8 bases and at J to 4 bases, leaving 8 bases not matched to a gene. CDR3 size: 15 residues. For the CDR3, the DNA is TGTGCCAGCGGCCTGGGACAGGGTACCACCGGGGAGCTGTTTTTT. Protein: CASGLGQGTTGELFF.

This clonotype was seen many times. The chain is built from TRBV12-3 or TRBV12-4 and TRBJ1-1; 8 bases line up with TRBD1. With V trimmed by 5 bases and J by 4 bases, 9 bases remained unmatched. The CDR3 consists of 15 residues. CDR3 sequence reads: CASSPRTGLVTEAFF. The DNA of the CDR3 is TGTGCCAGCAGTCCAAGGACAGGGTTGGTCACTGAAGCTTTCTTT.

This clonotype was found many times. The chain recombines TRBV20-1 with TRBJ2-1; D not resolved. The CDR3 extends over 10 amino acids. V lost 0 bases and J 9 bases, leaving 3 bases between the germline ends. Germline V gives CDR1 DFQATT, CDR2 SNEGSKA (reference sequence). The CDR3 region has the DNA TGCAGTGCTAGAGATTTTGAGCAGTTCTTC. Translation: CSARDFEQFF.

This clonotype was observed at least ten times. The chain recombines TRBV5-5 with TRBJ1-1; 7 bases are shared with TRBD1. J gave up 5 bases and V 1 base, and 5 bases lay outside the gene matches. In germline, CDR1 is SGHKS, CDR2 YYEKEE (reference sequence). The CDR3 has 14 amino acids. This chain's CDR3 is CASSLTGAGTEAFF. CDR3 nucleotides: TGTGCCAGCAGCTTGACAGGGGCGGGTACTGAAGCTTTCTTT.

This clonotype appeared a few times. This sequence joins TRBV5-1 and TRBJ2-5; 11 bases fit TRBD2. The CDR3 runs 16 residues. Trimming at V came to 3 bases and at J to 1 base, leaving 5 bases not matched to a gene. Germline V CDR1 and CDR2: SGHRS, YFSETQ. CDR3 DNA sequence: TGCGCCAGCAGCTACAGACTAGCGGGGCTCCAAGAGACCCAGTACTTC. This encodes CASSYRLAGLQETQYF. Full variable domain (rest looked up from reference TRBV5-1 and TRBJ2-5): KAGVTQTPRYLIKTRGQQVTLSCSPISGHRSVSWYQQTPGQGLQFLFEYFSETQRNKGNFPGRFSGRQFSNSRSEMNVSTLELGDSALYLCASSYRLAGLQETQYFGPGTRLLVL.

Details on this clonotype: Possible read error: a much larger clone is one base away. V and J are TRBV18 and TRBJ2-7, with TRBD2 matching 10 bases. The CDR3 is made up of 15 amino acids. Germline CDR1 reads KGHSH; CDR2 reads LQKENI. CDR3 amino acids: CASSPLLAGSYEQCF. The CDR3, as DNA: TGTGCCAGCTCACCACTACTAGCGGGGTCCTACGAGCAGTGCTTC.